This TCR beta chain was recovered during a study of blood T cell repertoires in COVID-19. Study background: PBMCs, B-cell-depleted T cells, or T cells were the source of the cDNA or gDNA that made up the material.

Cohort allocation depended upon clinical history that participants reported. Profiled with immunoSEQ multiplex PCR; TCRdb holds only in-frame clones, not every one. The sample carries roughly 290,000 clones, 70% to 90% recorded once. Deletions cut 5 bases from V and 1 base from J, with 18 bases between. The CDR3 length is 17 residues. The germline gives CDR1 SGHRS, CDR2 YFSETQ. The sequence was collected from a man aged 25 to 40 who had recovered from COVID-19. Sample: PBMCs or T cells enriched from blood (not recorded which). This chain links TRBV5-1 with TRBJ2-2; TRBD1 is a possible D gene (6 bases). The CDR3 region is CASSYRGQTLNTGELFF. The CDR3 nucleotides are TGCGCCAGCAGTTACCGAGGACAGACCTTGAACACCGGGGAGCTGTTTTTT.